The 19 T cell receptor beta chains presented below share a single source sample, sequenced in a study of response to subunit inactivated influenza vaccine. TCRdb re-called the RT-PCR reads through MiXCR, storing one row per CDR3 protein. Of under 850,000 distinct CDR3 sequences in the sample, roughly 20% were seen once. The sequences come from PBMCs from blood, collected about 5 days after vaccination. The receptors come from a man aged 45-65 years who received an inactivated influenza vaccine.

This clonotype was detected a few times. This chain connects TRBV7-2 to TRBJ2-2; 9 nucleotides agree with TRBD1. The V segment lost 5 bases and the J segment 7 bases; nucleotides outside the gene matches: 8. This CDR3 is built from 15 residues. CDR1 is SGHTA and CDR2 is FQGNSA in the germline V gene. The CDR3 nucleotides are TGTGCCAGCAGCCCGTGGACAGGGGTGGGCGGGGAGCTGTTTTTT. Translating gives CASSPWTGVGGELFF.

The rearrangement uses TRBV7-2 and TRBJ1-1, with D uncertain. The V and J ends lost 6 bases and 12 bases respectively, with 17 bases between them. Germline V gene lookup returns CDR1 SGHTA and CDR2 FQGNSA. CDR3 length: 12 residues. CDR3: CASRGDKGGTFF. CDR3 sequence (DNA): TGTGCCAGCAGGGGTGACAAGGGCGGAACTTTCTTT.

This clonotype has more than one count but fewer than ten. The chain links TRBV20-1 to TRBJ2-3, with D perhaps matching TRBD2 (5 bases). Germline CDR1 DFQATT, CDR2 SNEGSKA (reference sequence). The V end was cut by 0 bases, the J end by 0 bases, with 10 bases between. There are 15 residues in the CDR3. Here the CDR3 reads CSARDVGVSTDTQYF. The CDR3 DNA reads TGCAGTGCTAGAGATGTCGGGGTGAGCACAGATACGCAGTATTTT.

The chain recombines TRBV7-2 with TRBJ1-2, with D uncertain. There are 13 residues in the CDR3. Per the germline V gene, CDR1 is SGHTA and CDR2 is FQGNSA. V dropped 2 bases and J dropped 8 bases, with 12 bases sitting between them. Written as DNA, the CDR3 is TGTGCCAGCAGCTTAAAGGGTACCGGGGGCTACACCTTC. This translates into CASSLKGTGGYTF.

This sequence joins TRBV28 and TRBJ1-3, with D possibly being TRBD1 (5 bases). This CDR3 is built from 15 residues. From germline, CDR1 is MDHEN and CDR2 SYDVKM. V shed 4 bases and J shed 1 base, with 11 bases lying between them. The CDR3 loop reads CASSYGHQSGNTIYF. The CDR3 DNA is TGTGCCAGCAGTTATGGACATCAGTCTGGAAACACCATATATTTT.

The rearrangement joins TRBV7-2 to TRBJ1-1; D possibly corresponds to TRBD1 (5 bases). The germline V gene encodes CDR1 SGHTA and CDR2 FQGNSA. V lost 1 base and J lost 6, with 21 bases in between. The CDR3 runs to 17 residues. The CDR3 DNA reads as TGTGCCAGCAGCTTAGGGTGGCAGGGTCTGCTCAACGCTGAAGCTTTCTTT. It encodes CASSLGWQGLLNAEAFF. The full variable domain, in which reference TRBV7-2 and TRBJ1-1 provide the parts outside the CDR3, is GAGVSQSPSNKVTEKGKDVELRCDPISGHTALYWYRQSLGQGLEFLIYFQGNSAPDKSGLPSDRFSAERTGGSVSTLTIQRTQQEDSAVYLCASSLGWQGLLNAEAFFGQGTRLTVV.

This clonotype was detected only a few times. The chain carries TRBV5-1 and TRBJ2-1, with D perhaps matching TRBD1 (6 bases). Germline assignment: CDR1 SGHRS and CDR2 YFSETQ. The CDR3 consists of 15 residues. Trimming removed 0 bases from V and 5 bases from J, with 12 bases in between. The CDR3 loop is CASSLAGALHNEQFF. In DNA, the CDR3 is TGCGCCAGCAGCTTGGCAGGGGCCCTCCACAATGAGCAGTTCTTC.

The V and J genes are TRBV7-2 and TRBJ2-1, with D perhaps TRBD1 (6 bases). V was shortened by 6 bases and J by 1 base, with 13 bases between the two germline ends. CDR1 is SGHTA, CDR2 FQGNSA, per germline. The CDR3 loop spans 15 amino acids. CDR3 residues: CASSSDSRSYNEQFF. The CDR3 nucleotides read TGTGCCAGCAGTTCGGACAGTCGATCCTACAATGAGCAGTTCTTC.

This clonotype occurred a few times. This chain links TRBV7-9 with TRBJ2-1, with TRBD2 matching over 10 bases. V lost 4 bases and J lost 4; bases outside the gene matches: 7. Germline V gives CDR1 SEHNR, CDR2 FQNEAQ (reference sequence). The CDR3 contains 16 residues. The CDR3 loop reads CASSSPAGGPYNEQFF. DNA for the CDR3: TGTGCCAGCAGCTCCCCAGCGGGGGGGCCGTACAATGAGCAGTTCTTC.

Many counts were recorded for this clonotype. The gene calls are TRBV28 and TRBJ2-1; no clear D. V lost 9 bases to trimming and J lost 10 bases, with 10 bases between them. CDR1 and CDR2 from the germline V gene are MDHEN and SYDVKM. There are 10 residues in the CDR3. The CDR3 spells CASSRWEQFF. The CDR3 DNA sequence: TGTGCCAGTAGCAGGTGGGAGCAGTTCTTC.

This clonotype showed up just a few times. The chain uses TRBV6-2 or TRBV6-3 and TRBJ2-7; tentative D call: TRBD2 (5 bases). Trimming left V 1 base short and J 3 bases short, with 13 bases between. This CDR3 comprises 15 residues. Per the germline V gene, CDR1 is MNHEY and CDR2 is SVGEGT. The CDR3 sequence is CASSYYGIISYEQYF. CDR3 nucleotide sequence: TGTGCCAGCAGTTACTACGGGATCATAAGCTACGAGCAGTACTTC.

This clonotype appeared a few times. The chain uses TRBV2 and TRBJ1-1; D is unclear. CDR3 length: 13 residues. The germline V gene encodes CDR1 SNHLY and CDR2 FYNNEI. V was pared by 4 bases and J by 1 base, with 7 bases between. CDR3 bases: TGTGCCAGCAGTGTCAAGACGAACACTGAAGCTTTCTTT. This sequence encodes CASSVKTNTEAFF. The full variable domain, with the rest looked up from reference TRBV2 and TRBJ1-1, is EPEVTQTPSHQVTQMGQEVILRCVPISNHLYFYWYRQILGQKVEFLVSFYNNEISEKSEIFDDQFSVERPDGSNFTLKIRSTKLEDSAMYFCASSVKTNTEAFFGQGTRLTVV.

This chain uses TRBV7-2 with TRBJ2-1, with D perhaps being TRBD1 or TRBD2 (5 bases each). The length of the CDR3 is 13 residues. Trimming took 5 bases from V and 12 from J, leaving 17 bases between them. Germline V gene lookup returns CDR1 SGHTA and CDR2 FQGNSA. CDR3 in DNA: TGTGCCAGCAGCCTCCTCCAGGGCCGGGGGCAGTTCTTC. Translating gives CASSLLQGRGQFF.

The chain employs TRBV5-1 and TRBJ2-5; 8 nucleotides align to TRBD1. J gave up 7 bases and V 1 base, and 9 bases lay outside the gene matches. The CDR3 spans 15 residues. The germline V gene encodes CDR1 SGHRS and CDR2 YFSETQ. The CDR3 DNA reads as TGCGCCAGCAGCTTGCAGGACAGGGTCCCGGGGACCCAGTACTTC. This sequence encodes CASSLQDRVPGTQYF. The whole variable domain, remainder taken from reference TRBV5-1 and TRBJ2-5, is KAGVTQTPRYLIKTRGQQVTLSCSPISGHRSVSWYQQTPGQGLQFLFEYFSETQRNKGNFPGRFSGRQFSNSRSEMNVSTLELGDSALYLCASSLQDRVPGTQYFGPGTRLLVL.

This clonotype has only a few counts. This chain uses TRBV28 with TRBJ2-4; 8 nucleotides match TRBD1. The V segment lost 5 bases and the J segment 7 bases; nucleotides outside the gene matches: 19. Germline V gene sequence: CDR1 MDHEN, CDR2 SYDVKM. The CDR3 consists of 18 residues. CDR3 in amino acids: CASSAYRQGLRVGNIQYF. In nucleotides, the CDR3 is TGTGCCAGCAGTGCCTACCGACAGGGGCTTAGGGTCGGCAACATTCAGTACTTC.

This clonotype was observed a handful of times. The V call is TRBV15, the J call TRBJ2-7, with D tentatively TRBD2 (6 bases). The CDR3 consists of 16 residues. Trimming removed 1 base at V and 7 bases at J, with 20 bases between. From germline, CDR1 is LNHNV and CDR2 YYDKDF (reference sequence). The CDR3 spells CATSRGAGTGATEQYF. CDR3 in DNA: TGTGCCACCAGCAGAGGAGCCGGGACTGGGGCTACGGAGCAGTACTTC.

The sample holds many counts of this clonotype. The CDR3 region is CASSPDGTGRPQHF. Here the CDR3 DNA reads TGTGCCAGCTCACCCGATGGGACAGGCCGGCCCCAGCATTTT. V and J are TRBV18 and TRBJ1-5; 8 nucleotides line up with TRBD1. The CDR3 length is 14 residues. CDR1 is KGHSH and CDR2 is LQKENI in the germline V gene. V shed 3 bases, J shed 9 bases, and the junction held 7 bases outside the gene matches.

The V call is TRBV3-1, the J call TRBJ2-1, with TRBD2 matching 7 bases. The CDR3 totals 18 residues. The ends lost 1 base at V and 2 bases at J; junction bases unmatched: 11. From germline, CDR1 is LGHDT and CDR2 YNNKEL (reference sequence). For the CDR3, the DNA is TGTGCCAGCAGCCAAGTTTTGGGCGGACTAGGAACCTACAATGAGCAGTTCTTC. Its protein is CASSQVLGGLGTYNEQFF.

The chain joins TRBV28 to TRBJ2-1; TRBD1 agrees at 8 bases. Germline assignment: CDR1 MDHEN and CDR2 SYDVKM. The length of the CDR3 is 15 residues. After removal of 7 bases from V and 2 bases from J, the junction contained 7 bases not matched to a gene. The CDR3 DNA sequence: TGTGCCAGCACCAGGACAGGGAGGACCTACAATGAGCAGTTCTTC. It specifies CASTRTGRTYNEQFF.